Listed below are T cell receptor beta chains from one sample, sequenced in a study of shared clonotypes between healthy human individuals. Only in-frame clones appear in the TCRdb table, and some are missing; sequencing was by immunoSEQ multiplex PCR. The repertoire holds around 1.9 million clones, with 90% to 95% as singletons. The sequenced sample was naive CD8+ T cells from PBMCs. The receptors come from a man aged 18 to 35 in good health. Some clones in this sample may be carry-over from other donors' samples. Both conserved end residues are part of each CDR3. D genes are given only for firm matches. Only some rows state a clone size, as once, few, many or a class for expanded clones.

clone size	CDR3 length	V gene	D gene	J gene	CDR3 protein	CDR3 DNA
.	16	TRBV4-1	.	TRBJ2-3	CASSQWRAGSTDTQYF	TGCGCCAGCAGCCAATGGCGGGCGGGATCCACAGATACGCAGTATTTT
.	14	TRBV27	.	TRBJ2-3	CASSDREDTDTQYF	TGTGCCAGCAGCGACAGGGAGGACACAGATACGCAGTATTTT
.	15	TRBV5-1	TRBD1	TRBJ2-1	CASRLDRGSYNEQFF	TGCGCCAGCAGGCTGGACAGGGGGAGTTACAATGAGCAGTTCTTC
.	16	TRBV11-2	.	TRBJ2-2	CASSLDRGPTWGELFF	TGTGCCAGCAGCTTAGATCGCGGGCCTACCTGGGGGGAGCTGTTTTTT
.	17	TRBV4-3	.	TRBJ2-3	CASSPGSGRYVPVTQYF	TGCGCCAGCAGCCCTGGTTCAGGGAGGTACGTCCCAGTTACGCAGTATTTT
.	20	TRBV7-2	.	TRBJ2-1	CASSLAIERLHYLGYNEQFF	TGTGCCAGCAGCTTAGCTATTGAACGTTTGCATTACTTGGGATACAATGAGCAGTTCTTC
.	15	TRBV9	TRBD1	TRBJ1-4	CASSFSGTDNEKLFF	TGTGCCAGCAGCTTCTCCGGGACAGACAATGAAAAACTGTTTTTT
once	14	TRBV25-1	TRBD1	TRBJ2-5	CASSLGDRAETQYF	TGTGCCAGCAGCTTGGGAGACAGGGCGGAGACCCAGTACTTC
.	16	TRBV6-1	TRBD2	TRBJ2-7	CASSAHGLARNYEQYF	TGTGCCAGCAGTGCTCACGGACTAGCGCGAAACTACGAGCAGTACTTC
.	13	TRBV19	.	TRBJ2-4	CASRTLAKNIQYF	TGTGCCAGTAGGACACTAGCCAAAAACATTCAGTACTTC